These 25 T cell receptor beta chains were all obtained from the same sample, sequenced in a study of blood T cell repertoires in COVID-19. The repertoire was sequenced with immunoSEQ multiplex PCR; TCRdb's copy has only in-frame clones and lacks some. The sample carries tens of thousands of clones, around 80% recorded once. The sample comprised peripheral blood. The receptors derive from a woman of 80 years or more with acute or convalescent COVID-19.

V and J are TRBV18 and TRBJ1-6, with TRBD1 matching 9 bases. Germline CDR1 KGHSH, CDR2 LQKENI. With 4 bases clipped from V and 6 bases from J, the junction kept 13 bases outside the gene matches. The CDR3 is made up of 18 amino acids. CDR3: CASSRLRQGESVNSPLHF. As DNA, the CDR3 is TGTGCCAGCTCACGACTCCGACAGGGGGAGTCGGTTAATTCACCCCTCCACTTT.

The CDR3 region has the DNA TGTGCCGGGGCAAGAGATAATGAAAAACTGTTTTTT. Translating gives CAGARDNEKLFF. This chain links TRBV30 with TRBJ1-4; D may be TRBD1 (5 bases). Trimming removed 8 bases from V and 4 bases from J, with 11 bases in between. This CDR3 is built from 12 residues. Germline CDR1 is GTSNPN and CDR2 is SVGIG (reference sequence). The full variable domain, rest sourced from reference TRBV30 and TRBJ1-4, is SQTIHQWPATLVQPVGSPLSLECTVEGTSNPNLYWYRQAAGRGLQLLFYSVGIGQISSEVPQNLSASRPQDRQFILSSKKLLLSDSGFYLCAGARDNEKLFFGSGTQLSVL.

This sequence joins TRBV11-1 and TRBJ2-1; D is ambiguous. Per germline, CDR1 SGHAT and CDR2 FQDESV (reference sequence). The V end lost 4 bases, the J end lost 7 bases, and 20 bases lay between the germline ends. There are 16 residues in the CDR3. The CDR3 region is CASSSPVGVVGNEQFF. In DNA form, the CDR3 reads TGTGCCAGCAGCTCTCCGGTAGGAGTAGTCGGAAATGAGCAGTTCTTC.

The chain uses TRBV5-1 and TRBJ2-1; TRBD2 agrees at 8 bases. V dropped 6 bases and J dropped 0; count of bases not matched to a gene: 8. The CDR3 is 16 amino acids. Germline CDR1 is SGHRS and CDR2 is YFSETQ. The CDR3, as DNA: TGCGCCAGCATGCCCGGGGGGACTAGCTCCTACAATGAGCAGTTCTTC. Its protein is CASMPGGTSSYNEQFF. Drawing the rest from reference TRBV5-1 and TRBJ2-1, the complete variable domain is KAGVTQTPRYLIKTRGQQVTLSCSPISGHRSVSWYQQTPGQGLQFLFEYFSETQRNKGNFPGRFSGRQFSNSRSEMNVSTLELGDSALYLCASMPGGTSSYNEQFFGPGTRLTVL.

The chain has TRBV5-6 and TRBJ2-7, with 7 bases identical to TRBD1. The CDR3 is made up of 13 amino acids. V shed 3 bases and J 5 bases; nucleotides not matched to a gene: 5. CDR1 SGHDT and CDR2 YYEEEE come from the germline V gene. CDR3: CASSYTGDDEQYF. CDR3 in DNA: TGTGCCAGCAGCTATACAGGGGATGACGAGCAGTACTTC. The full variable domain, in which reference TRBV5-6 and TRBJ2-7 provide the parts outside the CDR3, is DAGVTQSPTHLIKTRGQQVTLRCSPKSGHDTVSWYQQALGQGPQFIFQYYEEEERQRGNFPDRFSGHQFPNYSSELNVNALLLGDSALYLCASSYTGDDEQYFGPGTRLTVT.

This sequence joins TRBV27 and TRBJ2-5; 11 bases agree with TRBD1. V shed 7 bases and J 3 bases; nucleotides not matched to a gene: 7. The CDR3 extends over 15 amino acids. CDR1 MNHEY and CDR2 SMNVEV come from the germline V gene (reference sequence). For the CDR3, the DNA is TGTGCCAGCACTGGGGCGGGACAGGGGGAAGAGACCCAGTACTTC. It yields the protein CASTGAGQGEETQYF.

The J gene is TRBJ2-1, the V gene TRBV4-1; 11 bases match TRBD2. The germline gives CDR1 MGHRA, CDR2 YSYEKL. This CDR3 comprises 16 residues. The ends lost 0 bases at V and 8 bases at J; junction bases unmatched: 6. The CDR3 DNA reads as TGCGCCAGCAGCCAAGACCGACTAGCGGGGAGGGATGAGCAGTTCTTC. Its translation: CASSQDRLAGRDEQFF.

As for this clone: This may come from a read error, since a much larger clone is one base off. Other DNA sequences of this sample code for an identical CDR3. The rearrangement uses TRBV5-1 and TRBJ2-2, with 11 bases that match TRBD1. This CDR3 has 14 amino acids. V was pared by 7 bases and J by 3 bases, with 2 bases of the junction left unmatched. Germline V gene sequence: CDR1 SGHRS, CDR2 YFSETQ. Here the CDR3 reads CASAGQGDTGELFF. The CDR3 bases are TGCGCCAGCGCGGGACAGGGGGACACCGGGGAGCTGTTTTTT.

The chain uses TRBV5-1 and TRBJ2-5; 12 nucleotides align to TRBD2. The CDR3 length is 16 residues. V was pared by 1 base and J by 2 bases, with 3 bases of the junction left unmatched. Germline lookup yields CDR1 SGHRS and CDR2 YFSETQ. DNA for the CDR3: TGCGCCAGCAGCTTGCCCGGGACTAGCGGGCAAGAGACCCAGTACTTC. It is translated as CASSLPGTSGQETQYF.

The chain joins TRBV2 to TRBJ2-7; 10 nucleotides line up with TRBD2. This CDR3 is built from 14 residues. Losses at the gene ends were 7 bases for V and 2 bases for J; bases not matched to a gene: 5. Germline CDR1 reads SNHLY; CDR2 reads FYNNEI. CDR3 in amino acids: CASKLAGAPYEQYF. The DNA for the CDR3 is TGTGCCAGCAAGCTAGCGGGAGCCCCCTACGAGCAGTACTTC.

The count of this clone is one. The V call is TRBV21-1, the J call TRBJ2-5; TRBD1 is the table's D call, not checked against the DNA. TRBV21-1 is reported as a pseudogene. This CDR3 has 16 residues. The CDR3 nucleotides read TGTGCCAGCAGCCAAACGCCCAGGGCCCACCGGGAGACCCAGTACTTC. It specifies CASSQTPRAHRETQYF.

This clone was seen a few times. The rearrangement joins TRBV6-2 or TRBV6-3 to TRBJ2-3, with a tentative D call TRBD1 (5 bases). CDR1 is MNHEY and CDR2 is SVGEGT in the germline V gene. The CDR3 spans 15 residues. Trimming stripped 5 bases from V and 6 bases from J, with 18 bases between. The CDR3, as DNA: TGTGCCAGCAGTCCATCCAGTGGGGCTGTGGATACGCAGTATTTT. Amino acids: CASSPSSGAVDTQYF.

The rearrangement links TRBV5-1 to TRBJ2-2; TRBD1 agrees at 7 bases. In germline, CDR1 is SGHRS, CDR2 YFSETQ. Trimming at V came to 0 bases and at J to 5 bases, leaving 1 base not matched to a gene. This CDR3 contains 14 residues. The CDR3 DNA follows: TGCGCCAGCAGCTTGGGACAGGGAACCGGGGAGCTGTTTTTT. As protein: CASSLGQGTGELFF.

The chain employs TRBV5-4 and TRBJ1-1; TRBD1 matches at 8 bases. V lost 5 bases to trimming and J lost 1 base; unmatched junction nucleotides: 4. This CDR3 comprises 14 residues. Looked up from germline, CDR1 is SGHNT and CDR2 is YYREEE (reference sequence). The CDR3 region has the DNA TGTGCCAGCAGACCCGGGACAGGGAACACTGAAGCTTTCTTT. Its protein is CASRPGTGNTEAFF.

The chain has TRBV5-1 and TRBJ1-6, with 8 bases that match TRBD1. Germline CDR1 and CDR2: SGHRS and YFSETQ. V trimming: 3 bases; J trimming: 9 bases; junction bases outside the gene matches: 11. CDR3 length: 16 residues. The CDR3 DNA sequence: TGCGCCAGCAGCTCCGGGACAGGCAAGGATGGTTCACCCCTCCACTTT. Amino acids: CASSSGTGKDGSPLHF.

This chain's CDR3 is CASSVGGLNEQFF. In nucleotides, the CDR3 is TGTGCCAGTTCAGTTGGGGGCCTTAATGAGCAGTTCTTC. The chain links TRBV9 to TRBJ2-1; tentative D call: TRBD1 (6 bases). Per the germline V gene, CDR1 is SGDLS and CDR2 is YYNGEE. Trimming took 8 bases from V and 7 from J, leaving 16 bases between them. The CDR3 runs to 13 residues. Variable domain in full (rest from reference TRBV9 and TRBJ2-1): DSGVTQTPKHLITATGQRVTLRCSPRSGDLSVYWYQQSLDQGLQFLIQYYNGEERAKGNILERFSAQQFPDLHSELNLSSLELGDSALYFCASSVGGLNEQFFGPGTRLTVL.

CDR3 coding DNA: TGTGCCAGCAGTGAAGGAACCGGGTTAGGAAATTCACCCCTCCACTTT. Amino acid sequence: CASSEGTGLGNSPLHF. This sequence joins TRBV6-1 and TRBJ1-6, with D hard to call. The length of the CDR3 is 16 residues. Germline V gives CDR1 MNHNS, CDR2 SASEGT. V lost 1 base, J lost 7 bases, and 14 bases lay in between.

Worth noting for this clone: The same CDR3 can be traced to other DNA sequences in this sample. The genes are TRBV5-1 and TRBJ1-1, with 8 nucleotides matching TRBD1. The CDR3 extends over 13 amino acids. From germline, CDR1 is SGHRS and CDR2 YFSETQ. Germline trimming cut 4 bases from V and 4 bases from J; bases unmatched to any gene: 3. The CDR3: CASSITGGTEAFF. The CDR3 DNA follows: TGCGCCAGCAGCATTACAGGGGGCACTGAAGCTTTCTTT. The full variable domain, rest sourced from reference TRBV5-1 and TRBJ1-1, is KAGVTQTPRYLIKTRGQQVTLSCSPISGHRSVSWYQQTPGQGLQFLFEYFSETQRNKGNFPGRFSGRQFSNSRSEMNVSTLELGDSALYLCASSITGGTEAFFGQGTRLTVV.

V usage is TRBV7-2 and J usage is TRBJ2-3; D is unresolved. There are 11 residues in the CDR3. Germline V gives CDR1 SGHTA, CDR2 FQGNSA. The ends were cut back, 4 bases at V and 3 bases at J, with 2 bases in the middle. The CDR3 DNA follows: TGTGCCAGCAGCTCGACAGATACGCAGTATTTT. Its translation is CASSSTDTQYF.

V and J are TRBV5-4 and TRBJ2-1, with TRBD2 matching over 14 bases. V lost 2 bases and J lost 0; bases outside the gene matches: 1. CDR3 length: 17 residues. Germline V gene lookup returns CDR1 SGHNT and CDR2 YYREEE (reference sequence). The CDR3 DNA is TGTGCCAGCAGCTTTGGGACTAGCGGGAGCTCCTACAATGAGCAGTTCTTC. It is translated as CASSFGTSGSSYNEQFF.

The genes are TRBV18 and TRBJ2-1; 10 bases are a match to TRBD2. This CDR3 is 15 amino acids long. The J segment lost 5 bases and the V segment lost 1 base, leaving 2 bases of the junction unmatched. Germline assignment: CDR1 KGHSH and CDR2 LQKENI. The CDR3 sequence: CASSPRLAGDNEQFF. CDR3 DNA sequence: TGTGCCAGCTCACCACGACTAGCGGGCGACAATGAGCAGTTCTTC.

This clone occurred once. J is TRBJ1-5 and V is TRBV5-5; 7 nucleotides match TRBD1. Germline V gives CDR1 SGHKS, CDR2 YYEKEE (reference sequence). The CDR3 totals 15 residues. The trim removed 6 bases at V and 7 bases at J, leaving 13 bases unmatched. The CDR3 bases are TGTGCCAGCACTCAGACGGGACAGCCCCACCAGCCCCAGCATTTT. Protein sequence: CASTQTGQPHQPQHF.

This clone was recorded once. This chain uses TRBV11-2 with TRBJ1-4; D is undetermined. The V end was cut by 1 base, the J end by 4 bases, with 10 bases between. CDR3 length: 15 amino acids. Germline V gene lookup returns CDR1 SGHAT and CDR2 FQNNGV. CDR3 sequence: CASSLGGPSNEKLFF. The CDR3 DNA is TGTGCCAGCAGCTTAGGCGGCCCTAGTAATGAAAAACTGTTTTTT.

This clone is a singleton in its sample. The J gene is TRBJ1-2, the V gene TRBV7-9; D is unclear. Between the trimmed V and J ends, which lost 7 bases and 4 bases, there was a span of 16 bases. This CDR3 has 14 amino acids. Germline CDR1 and CDR2: SEHNR and FQNEAQ (reference sequence). The chain's CDR3 is CASTRTGSGYGYTF. The CDR3 DNA reads as TGTGCCAGCACCCGTACCGGGTCGGGCTATGGCTACACCTTC.

The chain links TRBV28 to TRBJ1-2, with D possibly being TRBD1 (6 bases). V lost 5 bases and J 2 bases, leaving 21 bases between the germline ends. The CDR3 runs to 17 residues. Germline V gives CDR1 MDHEN, CDR2 SYDVKM. DNA for the CDR3: TGTGCCAGCAGTCAACCCACCCAGGGGAGAGGGAACTATGGCTACACCTTC. Amino acids: CASSQPTQGRGNYGYTF.